The rows below give T cell receptor beta chains drawn from one sample of a study of blood T cell repertoires in COVID-19. Only in-frame clones appear in the TCRdb table, and some are missing; sequencing was by immunoSEQ multiplex PCR. Among 90,000 to 120,000 clones, less than 80% were seen once, and the ten largest hold 20% to 25%. Sample: peripheral blood. The receptors come from a man between 65 and 85 years old with active or convalescent COVID-19. CDR3s include the opening cysteine and the closing phenylalanine or tryptophan. Each record gives: clone size, J gene, D gene, V gene, CDR3 protein, CDR3 DNA. The D gene is left open where the match is weak. Rows may omit the clone size; those that give it use once, few, many or a size class.

abundance: once
j_gene: TRBJ1-2
d_gene: TRBD1
v_gene: TRBV6-5
CDR3aa: CASSYLGQGGGYTF
CDR3nt: TGTGCCAGCAGTTACCTCGGACAGGGAGGCGGCTACACCTTC

abundance: .
j_gene: TRBJ1-2
d_gene: .
v_gene: TRBV14
CDR3aa: CASSQDGREDYGYTF
CDR3nt: TGTGCCAGCAGCCAAGATGGTCGAGAAGACTATGGCTACACCTTC

abundance: once
j_gene: TRBJ2-7
d_gene: TRBD2
v_gene: TRBV30
CDR3aa: CAWRGTSGSYEQYF
CDR3nt: TGTGCCTGGAGGGGGACTAGCGGGTCCTACGAGCAGTACTTC

abundance: .
j_gene: TRBJ1-1
d_gene: .
v_gene: TRBV6-5
CDR3aa: CASSSLAGNTEAFF
CDR3nt: TGTGCCAGCAGTTCCTTGGCGGGGAACACTGAAGCTTTCTTT

abundance: once
j_gene: TRBJ1-2
d_gene: .
v_gene: TRBV20-1
CDR3aa: CSASPDTSNYGYTF
CDR3nt: TGCAGTGCTAGTCCGGACACCTCTAACTATGGCTACACCTTC

abundance: .
j_gene: TRBJ1-2
d_gene: TRBD1
v_gene: TRBV7-9
CDR3aa: CASSLEQGRNYGYTF
CDR3nt: TGTGCCAGCAGCTTAGAACAGGGGCGGAACTATGGCTACACCTTC

abundance: .
j_gene: TRBJ1-1
d_gene: TRBD1
v_gene: TRBV29-1
CDR3aa: CSVGETGPNTEAFF
CDR3nt: TGCAGCGTTGGAGAGACAGGGCCGAACACTGAAGCTTTCTTT

abundance: .
j_gene: TRBJ1-2
d_gene: .
v_gene: TRBV30
CDR3aa: CAWSGVNYGYTF
CDR3nt: TGTGCCTGGAGTGGAGTCAACTATGGCTACACCTTC

abundance: .
j_gene: TRBJ1-3
d_gene: TRBD1
v_gene: TRBV11-2
CDR3aa: CASSLLPTGRYSGNTIYF
CDR3nt: TGTGCCAGCAGCCTCCTCCCGACAGGGAGGTACTCTGGAAACACCATATATTTT

abundance: .
j_gene: TRBJ2-2
d_gene: TRBD2
v_gene: TRBV10-3
CDR3aa: CAISESAAGGTGELFF
CDR3nt: TGTGCCATCAGTGAGTCGGCAGCGGGGGGCACCGGGGAGCTGTTTTTT

abundance: .
j_gene: TRBJ2-7
d_gene: TRBD2
v_gene: TRBV10-2
CDR3aa: CASKEAGVSYEQYF
CDR3nt: TGCGCCAGCAAGGAGGCGGGAGTGTCGTACGAGCAGTACTTC

abundance: once
j_gene: TRBJ1-2
d_gene: TRBD1
v_gene: TRBV5-1
CDR3aa: CASSLGDRVTLNYGYTF
CDR3nt: TGCGCCAGCAGCTTGGGCGACAGGGTCACCCTTAACTATGGCTACACCTTC

abundance: .
j_gene: TRBJ1-2
d_gene: TRBD1
v_gene: TRBV29-1
CDR3aa: CSASTGTVYGYTF
CDR3nt: TGCAGCGCCTCAACCGGGACAGTCTATGGCTACACCTTC

abundance: many
j_gene: TRBJ2-1
d_gene: .
v_gene: TRBV9
CDR3aa: CASSEGLSFSYNEQFF
CDR3nt: TGTGCCAGCAGCGAAGGACTATCGTTCTCCTACAATGAGCAGTTCTTC

abundance: .
j_gene: TRBJ2-7
d_gene: TRBD1
v_gene: TRBV9
CDR3aa: CASSVALPGQGAEQYF
CDR3nt: TGTGCCAGCAGCGTAGCTCTACCGGGACAGGGGGCCGAGCAGTACTTC

abundance: .
j_gene: TRBJ2-3
d_gene: .
v_gene: TRBV28
CDR3aa: CASSLSLASTDTQYF
CDR3nt: TGTGCCAGCAGTTTATCGTTGGCTAGCACAGATACGCAGTATTTT

abundance: .
j_gene: TRBJ1-1
d_gene: .
v_gene: TRBV5-1
CDR3aa: CASSLGGATEAFF
CDR3nt: TGCGCCAGCAGCTTAGGGGGGGCCACTGAAGCTTTCTTT

abundance: .
j_gene: TRBJ2-3
d_gene: .
v_gene: TRBV3-1/TRBV3-2
CDR3aa: CASSQEWGGTDTQYF
CDR3nt: TGTGCCAGCAGCCAAGAGTGGGGGGGCACAGATACGCAGTATTTT

abundance: .
j_gene: TRBJ1-2
d_gene: .
v_gene: TRBV7-3
CDR3aa: CASSLQDSYGYTF
CDR3nt: TGTGCCAGCAGCTTACAGGACAGCTATGGCTACACCTTC

abundance: .
j_gene: TRBJ1-2
d_gene: TRBD1
v_gene: TRBV5-1
CDR3aa: CASSPSGTGDYGYTF
CDR3nt: TGCGCCAGCAGCCCGTCCGGGACAGGAGACTATGGCTACACCTTC

abundance: .
j_gene: TRBJ1-1
d_gene: .
v_gene: TRBV2
CDR3aa: CASSESGVGAFF
CDR3nt: TGTGCCAGCAGTGAATCCGGGGTCGGAGCTTTCTTT

abundance: .
j_gene: TRBJ1-5
d_gene: .
v_gene: TRBV3-1/TRBV3-2
CDR3aa: CASSQGTQPQHF
CDR3nt: TGTGCCAGCAGCCAAGGGACACAGCCCCAGCATTTT

abundance: once
j_gene: TRBJ2-6
d_gene: .
v_gene: TRBV5-1
CDR3aa: CASSLGGEGANVLTF
CDR3nt: TGCGCCAGCAGCTTGGGGGGAGAAGGGGCCAACGTCCTGACTTTC

abundance: .
j_gene: TRBJ2-6
d_gene: TRBD1
v_gene: TRBV6-6
CDR3aa: CASSHGQGASGANVLTF
CDR3nt: TGTGCCAGCAGTCACGGGCAGGGGGCTTCGGGGGCCAACGTCCTGACTTTC

abundance: .
j_gene: TRBJ2-7
d_gene: .
v_gene: TRBV7-2
CDR3aa: CASSLANEGAYEQYF
CDR3nt: TGTGCCAGCAGCTTAGCGAACGAGGGGGCCTACGAGCAGTACTTC

abundance: few
j_gene: TRBJ2-1
d_gene: TRBD1
v_gene: TRBV11-1
CDR3aa: CASSLSTGGSLNEQFF
CDR3nt: TGTGCCAGCAGCCTTTCGACAGGGGGCAGCTTGAATGAGCAGTTCTTC

abundance: .
j_gene: TRBJ2-3
d_gene: .
v_gene: TRBV6-2/TRBV6-3
CDR3aa: CASSYSAYTQYF
CDR3nt: TGTGCCAGCAGTTACTCGGCCTATACGCAGTATTTT

abundance: few
j_gene: TRBJ1-2
d_gene: .
v_gene: TRBV5-1
CDR3aa: CASSFTGEDYGYTF
CDR3nt: TGCGCCAGCAGCTTCACGGGGGAAGACTATGGCTACACCTTC

abundance: .
j_gene: TRBJ2-2
d_gene: .
v_gene: TRBV18
CDR3aa: CASSTDGNGELFF
CDR3nt: TGTGCCAGCTCAACCGACGGGAACGGGGAGCTGTTTTTT

abundance: .
j_gene: TRBJ1-2
d_gene: .
v_gene: TRBV5-1
CDR3aa: CASSLRLGEDGYTF
CDR3nt: TGCGCCAGCAGCCTTAGGTTAGGGGAGGATGGCTACACCTTC

abundance: .
j_gene: TRBJ1-5
d_gene: .
v_gene: TRBV3-1/TRBV3-2
CDR3aa: CASSQTGGRSPQHF
CDR3nt: TGTGCCAGCAGCCAGACCGGCGGCCGGTCCCCCCAGCATTTT

abundance: .
j_gene: TRBJ1-1
d_gene: TRBD1
v_gene: TRBV6-1
CDR3aa: CASGTGSNTEAFF
CDR3nt: TGTGCCAGCGGGACAGGGTCGAACACTGAAGCTTTCTTT

abundance: .
j_gene: TRBJ2-7
d_gene: .
v_gene: TRBV5-1
CDR3aa: CASSSPPGEQYF
CDR3nt: TGCGCCAGCAGCTCGCCTCCGGGGGAGCAGTACTTC

abundance: few
j_gene: TRBJ1-2
d_gene: .
v_gene: TRBV3-1/TRBV3-2
CDR3aa: CASSQVGVGATNGYTF
CDR3nt: TGTGCCAGCAGCCAAGTAGGTGTTGGGGCCACAAATGGCTACACCTTC

abundance: .
j_gene: TRBJ1-1
d_gene: .
v_gene: TRBV7-3
CDR3aa: CASSSYSITEAFF
CDR3nt: TGTGCCAGCAGCTCTTACAGCATCACTGAAGCTTTCTTT

abundance: .
j_gene: TRBJ2-2
d_gene: .
v_gene: TRBV7-9
CDR3aa: CASSLMTNGELFF
CDR3nt: TGTGCCAGCAGCTTAATGACTAACGGGGAGCTGTTTTTT

abundance: .
j_gene: TRBJ1-4
d_gene: TRBD1
v_gene: TRBV3-1/TRBV3-2
CDR3aa: CASSLGQALGKLFF
CDR3nt: TGTGCCAGCAGCTTGGGACAGGCCCTTGGGAAACTGTTTTTT

abundance: .
j_gene: TRBJ1-2
d_gene: .
v_gene: TRBV27
CDR3aa: CASIRSWGGSAEVPYGYTF
CDR3nt: TGTGCCAGCATTCGGTCCTGGGGAGGGAGCGCGGAGGTACCCTATGGCTACACCTTC

abundance: few
j_gene: TRBJ2-1
d_gene: .
v_gene: TRBV9
CDR3aa: CASSDGLYNEQFF
CDR3nt: TGTGCCAGCAGCGACGGACTATACAATGAGCAGTTCTTC

abundance: .
j_gene: TRBJ2-1
d_gene: TRBD2
v_gene: TRBV7-9
CDR3aa: CASSPTSGGREKYNEQFF
CDR3nt: TGTGCCAGCAGCCCTACTAGCGGGGGGCGGGAGAAATACAATGAGCAGTTCTTC

abundance: once
j_gene: TRBJ2-5
d_gene: TRBD1
v_gene: TRBV5-1
CDR3aa: CASSAQPQGARIETQYF
CDR3nt: TGCGCCAGCAGCGCACAACCCCAGGGGGCGCGCATAGAGACCCAGTACTTC

abundance: .
j_gene: TRBJ1-2
d_gene: .
v_gene: TRBV2
CDR3aa: CASSDSTGRYGYTF
CDR3nt: TGTGCCAGCAGTGACTCTACAGGGCGGTATGGCTACACCTTC